A selection of T cell receptor beta chains follows, all from one sample in a study of shared clonotypes between healthy human individuals. Sequencing used immunoSEQ multiplex PCR; TCRdb keeps in-frame clones, though not all of them. The table shows about 470,000 clones, with more than 75% occurring only once. The sample comprised PBMCs. These TCRs come from a woman in her thirties or forties in good health. Some clones in this sample may be carry-over from other donors' samples. CDR3s include the opening cysteine and the closing phenylalanine or tryptophan. Fields, in order: CDR3 length, clone size, V gene, D gene, J gene, CDR3 protein, CDR3 DNA. The D gene is left open where the match is weak. Clone size is stated in some rows and not others, as once, few, many or a class when expanded.

>15|NA|TRBV4-1|TRBD2|TRBJ2-5
CASSQEGGRGETQYF
TGCGCCAGCAGCCAAGAAGGAGGGAGGGGAGAGACCCAGTACTTC
>13|few|TRBV18|NA|TRBJ2-7
CASSPSGIYEQYF
TGTGCCAGCTCACCATCAGGAATCTACGAGCAGTACTTC
>15|once|TRBV5-6|TRBD1|TRBJ1-2
CASSWRDRGPNGYTF
TGTGCCAGCAGCTGGAGGGACAGGGGGCCTAACGGCTACACCTTC
>14|NA|TRBV5-6|TRBD1|TRBJ2-5
CASSPGTGGETQYF
TGTGCCAGCAGCCCCGGGACAGGGGGAGAGACCCAGTACTTC
>15|NA|TRBV5-1|NA|TRBJ2-7
CASSPDAWGSYEQYF
TGCGCCAGCAGCCCTGACGCCTGGGGCTCCTACGAGCAGTACTTC
>15|NA|TRBV27|TRBD1|TRBJ1-4
CASSSGRGRVDKLFF
TGTGCCAGCAGTTCCGGCAGGGGGCGGGTGGATAAACTGTTTTTT
>14|NA|TRBV19|NA|TRBJ1-5
CASTPWGLGQPQHF
TGTGCCAGTACCCCCTGGGGGTTGGGTCAGCCCCAGCATTTT
>10|NA|TRBV20-1|NA|TRBJ2-7
CSVGVYEQYF
TGCAGTGTGGGCGTCTACGAGCAGTACTTC
>16|NA|TRBV18|TRBD1|TRBJ2-3
CASSPRATGSTDTQYF
TGTGCCAGCTCACCAAGAGCGACAGGGAGCACAGATACGCAGTATTTT
>15|NA|TRBV19|NA|TRBJ1-5
CASSSLLLGNQPQHF
TGTGCCAGTAGTTCCCTCCTCCTGGGCAATCAGCCCCAGCATTTT
>13|once|TRBV28|NA|TRBJ1-5
CASRSDSNQPQHF
TGTGCCAGCAGATCTGACAGCAATCAGCCCCAGCATTTT
>13|few|TRBV7-3|NA|TRBJ2-2
CASSLTGTGELFF
TGTGCCAGCAGCTTAACCGGCACCGGGGAGCTGTTTTTT
>12|once|TRBV5-1|NA|TRBJ2-1
CASSFPGNEQFF
TGCGCCAGCAGCTTCCCCGGGAATGAGCAGTTCTTC
>15|NA|TRBV4-1|NA|TRBJ2-7
CASSPSPARGSEQYF
TGCGCCAGCAGCCCCTCACCGGCCCGGGGTTCCGAGCAGTACTTC
>15|NA|TRBV7-9|NA|TRBJ2-7
CASSLAGAGNHEQYF
TGTGCCAGCAGCTTAGCCGGGGCGGGAAATCACGAGCAGTACTTC
>15|NA|TRBV19|NA|TRBJ1-2
CASRPDERLNYGYTF
TGTGCCAGTAGACCGGACGAGCGGCTTAACTATGGCTACACCTTC
>17|NA|TRBV7-6|TRBD2|TRBJ2-1
CASSLGGASGSYNEQFF
TGTGCCAGCAGCTTAGGTGGGGCTAGCGGGAGCTACAATGAGCAGTTCTTC
>14|NA|TRBV7-9|TRBD1|TRBJ1-4
CASGQDREDEKLFF
TGTGCCAGCGGCCAGGACAGGGAGGATGAAAAACTGTTTTTT
>14|NA|TRBV10-3|NA|TRBJ1-1
CAIRPTGANTEAFF
TGTGCCATCAGGCCCACAGGAGCGAACACTGAAGCTTTCTTT
>16|NA|TRBV18|TRBD2|TRBJ2-1
CASSPRLAGENNEQFF
TGTGCCAGCTCACCGAGACTAGCGGGAGAGAACAATGAGCAGTTCTTC